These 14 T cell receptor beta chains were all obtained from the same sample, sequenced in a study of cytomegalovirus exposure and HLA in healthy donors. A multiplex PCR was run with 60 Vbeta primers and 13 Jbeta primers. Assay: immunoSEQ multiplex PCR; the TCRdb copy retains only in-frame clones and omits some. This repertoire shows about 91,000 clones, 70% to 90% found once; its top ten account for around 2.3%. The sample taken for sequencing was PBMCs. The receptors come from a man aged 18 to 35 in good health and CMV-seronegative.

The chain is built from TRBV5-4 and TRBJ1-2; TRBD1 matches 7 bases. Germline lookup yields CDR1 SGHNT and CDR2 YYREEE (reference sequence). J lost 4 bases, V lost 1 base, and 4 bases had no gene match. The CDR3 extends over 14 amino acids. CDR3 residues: CASSLRGGAYGYTF. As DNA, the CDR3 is TGTGCCAGCAGCTTGAGAGGGGGCGCCTATGGCTACACCTTC.

DNA for the CDR3: TGTGCCTGGAGTCGGCGAGCGGGAGTTGGCAATGAGCAGTTCTTC. Translated, it gives CAWSRRAGVGNEQFF. V and J are TRBV30 and TRBJ2-1, with 8 bases that match TRBD2. The CDR3 contains 15 residues. With V trimmed by 2 bases and J by 6 bases, 9 bases remained unmatched. The germline CDR1 and CDR2 sequences are GTSNPN and SVGIG (reference sequence).

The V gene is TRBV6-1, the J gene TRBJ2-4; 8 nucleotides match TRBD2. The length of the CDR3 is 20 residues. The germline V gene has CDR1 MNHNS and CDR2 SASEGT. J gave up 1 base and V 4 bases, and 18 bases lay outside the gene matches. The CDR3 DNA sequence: TGTGCCAGCAGTGCCTGGCGGGGGGACGAACCAAGGGGGGCCAAAAACATTCAGTACTTC. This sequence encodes CASSAWRGDEPRGAKNIQYF.

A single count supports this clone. The CDR3 here is CASSPFTGYQETQYF. The DNA for the CDR3 is TGTGCCAGCAGTCCCTTCACCGGGTATCAAGAGACCCAGTACTTC. V is TRBV6-5 and J is TRBJ2-5; no definite D call. V lost 5 bases, J lost 2 bases, and 15 bases lay in between. Germline-derived CDR1 and CDR2 are MNHEY and SVGAGI. The CDR3 has 15 amino acids.

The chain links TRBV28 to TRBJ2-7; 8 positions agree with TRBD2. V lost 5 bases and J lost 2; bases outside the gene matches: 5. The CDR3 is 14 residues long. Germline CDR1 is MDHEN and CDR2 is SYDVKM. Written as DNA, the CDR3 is TGTGCCAGCAGTCCCACTAGCGGCACCTACGAGCAGTACTTC. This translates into CASSPTSGTYEQYF.

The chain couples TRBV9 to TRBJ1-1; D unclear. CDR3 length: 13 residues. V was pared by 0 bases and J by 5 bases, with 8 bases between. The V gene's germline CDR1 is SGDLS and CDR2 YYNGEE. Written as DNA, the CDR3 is TGTGCCAGCAGCGTAGATGGAGGAACTGAAGCTTTCTTT. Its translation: CASSVDGGTEAFF.

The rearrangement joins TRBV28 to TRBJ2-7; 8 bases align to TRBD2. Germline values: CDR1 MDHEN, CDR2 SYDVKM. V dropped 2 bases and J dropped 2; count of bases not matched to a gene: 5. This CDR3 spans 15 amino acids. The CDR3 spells CASSLTTSGPYEQYF. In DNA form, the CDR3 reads TGTGCCAGCAGTTTAACCACTAGCGGACCCTACGAGCAGTACTTC.

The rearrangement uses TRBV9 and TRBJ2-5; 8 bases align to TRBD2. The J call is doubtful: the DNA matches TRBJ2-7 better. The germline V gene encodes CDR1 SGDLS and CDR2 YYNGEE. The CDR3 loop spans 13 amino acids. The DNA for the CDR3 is TGTGCCAGCAGCGAGCGGGAGAGGGACGAGCAGTACTTC. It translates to CASSERERDEQYF.

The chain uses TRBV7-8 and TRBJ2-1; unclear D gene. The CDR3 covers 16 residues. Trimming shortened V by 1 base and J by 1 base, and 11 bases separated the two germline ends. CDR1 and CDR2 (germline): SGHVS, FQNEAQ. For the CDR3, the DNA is TGTGCCAGCAGCTTAGGGGTGACTTTGTCCTACAATGAGCAGTTCTTC. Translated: CASSLGVTLSYNEQFF.

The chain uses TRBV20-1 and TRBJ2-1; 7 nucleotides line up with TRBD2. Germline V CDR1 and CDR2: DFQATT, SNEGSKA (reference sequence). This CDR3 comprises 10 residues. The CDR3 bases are TGCAGAGCGGGAATTAATGAGCAGTTCTTC. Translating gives CRAGINEQFF.

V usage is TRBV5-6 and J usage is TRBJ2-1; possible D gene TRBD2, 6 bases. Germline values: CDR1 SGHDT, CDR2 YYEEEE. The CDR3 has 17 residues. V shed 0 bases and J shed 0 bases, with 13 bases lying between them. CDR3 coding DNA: TGTGCCAGCAGCTTGGAAGTTGGAGGGAGCTCCTACAATGAGCAGTTCTTC. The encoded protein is CASSLEVGGSSYNEQFF.

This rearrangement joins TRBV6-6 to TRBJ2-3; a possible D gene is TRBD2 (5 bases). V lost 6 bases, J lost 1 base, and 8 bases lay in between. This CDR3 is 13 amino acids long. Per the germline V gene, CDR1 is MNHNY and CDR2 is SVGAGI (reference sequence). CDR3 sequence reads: CASSLLGTDTQYF. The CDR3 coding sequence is TGTGCCAGCAGCCTACTAGGCACAGATACGCAGTATTTT.

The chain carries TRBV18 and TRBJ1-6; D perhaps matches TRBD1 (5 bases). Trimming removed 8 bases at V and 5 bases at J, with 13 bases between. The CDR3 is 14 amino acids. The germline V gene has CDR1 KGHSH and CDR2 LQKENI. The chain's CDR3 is CASPAGGDNSPLHF. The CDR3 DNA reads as TGTGCCAGCCCCGCAGGAGGGGATAATTCACCCCTCCACTTT.

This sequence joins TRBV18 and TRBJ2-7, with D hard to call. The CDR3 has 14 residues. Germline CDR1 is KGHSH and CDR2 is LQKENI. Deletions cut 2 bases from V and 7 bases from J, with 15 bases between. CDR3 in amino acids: CASSPIRSNAEQYF. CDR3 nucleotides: TGTGCCAGCTCACCAATCCGCTCCAACGCGGAGCAGTACTTC.